The 7 T cell receptor beta chains in this list originate from one sample, sequenced in a study of early T cells in non-severe SARS-CoV-2 infection. MiXCR, run by TCRdb on the 5' RACE reads, gives a single entry per CDR3 protein. Here the sample spans approximately 81,000 distinct CDR3 sequences, roughly 6% being singletons. The sequenced sample consisted of whole blood. These receptor sequences come from an adult who was a healthcare worker with PCR-confirmed SARS-CoV-2 infection or an uninfected control (not recorded which).

In this sample, this clonotype turned up many times. This chain links TRBV7-9 with TRBJ2-7; D unclear. Germline V gene data show CDR1 as SEHNR and CDR2 as FQNEAQ (reference sequence). V was pared by 1 base and J by 7 bases, with 8 bases between. The CDR3 spans 12 residues. The CDR3 protein is CASSLGPSEQYF. For the CDR3, the DNA is TGTGCCAGCAGCTTAGGCCCCTCGGAGCAGTACTTC.

This clonotype was seen more than once but under ten times. The chain carries TRBV5-1 and TRBJ2-3; the D gene is possibly TRBD2 (6 bases). CDR3 length: 13 amino acids. Trimming removed 0 bases from V and 5 bases from J, with 7 bases in between. The V gene's germline CDR1 is SGHRS and CDR2 YFSETQ. The CDR3, as DNA: TGCGCCAGCAGCTTGGCGGGACTAGATACGCAGTATTTT. Its protein is CASSLAGLDTQYF.

A few counts support this clonotype. This CDR3 fails to terminate in the conserved phenylalanine or tryptophan, so it likely reflects a read error. The rearrangement uses TRBV7-8 and TRBJ1-1; D perhaps matches TRBD1 (5 bases). Trimming pared 0 bases from V and 4 bases from J, leaving 12 bases between. Per the germline V gene, CDR1 is SGHVS and CDR2 is FQNEAQ. CDR3 length: 15 amino acids. The CDR3 DNA sequence: TGTGCCAGCAGCTTAGCGTTCGACAGTGGCACTGAAGCTTTCCTT. Translating gives CASSLAFDSGTEAFL.

This clonotype was counted ten times or more. The junction departs from the called germline gene at one end, perhaps through a read error. The rearrangement links TRBV6-2 or TRBV6-3 to TRBJ1-1, with 8 bases fitting TRBD1. In germline, CDR1 is MNHEY, CDR2 SVGEGT. The CDR3 contains 16 residues. CDR3 sequence (DNA): TGTGCCAGCAGTTACTCACGGACAGGGAGTATATCTGAAGTTTTCTTT. Protein: CASSYSRTGSISEVFF.

The chain recombines TRBV5-1 with TRBJ2-3; 9 bases fit TRBD1. Trimming cost V 4 bases and J 3 bases; bases outside gene matches: 3. The germline V gene has CDR1 SGHRS and CDR2 YFSETQ. The CDR3 is 14 residues long. This CDR3 is CASSAGTGTDTQYF. In DNA, the CDR3 is TGCGCCAGCAGCGCCGGGACAGGGACAGATACGCAGTATTTT.

There are a few counts of this clonotype. The chain links TRBV20-1 to TRBJ2-7; D remains unclear. Germline V gene data show CDR1 as DFQATT and CDR2 as SNEGSKA (reference sequence). V was shortened by 0 bases and J by 6 bases, with 9 bases between the two germline ends. The CDR3 has 12 amino acids. The CDR3 DNA is TGCAGTGCTAGAGAATCCCCGCCCGAGCAGTACTTC. Residues: CSARESPPEQYF.

This clonotype was seen repeatedly, ten times or more. J is TRBJ2-3 and V is TRBV25-1; 10 bases are shared with TRBD2. There are 16 residues in the CDR3. The germline gives CDR1 MGHDK, CDR2 SYGVNS. V lost 1 base and J lost 4; bases outside the gene matches: 5. DNA of the CDR3: TGTGCCAGCAGTGAATCTGGGCTAGCGGGGGCAGATACGCAGTATTTT. Protein sequence: CASSESGLAGADTQYF.